This is a list of T cell receptor beta chains from one sample in a study of response to subunit inactivated influenza vaccine. TCRdb fed the RT-PCR reads into MiXCR, producing one record per CDR3 protein. The sample includes some 800,000 distinct CDR3 sequences, 20% to 25% of them seen just once. The specimen was PBMCs from blood, collected 5 to 6 days after vaccination. The source is a man between 45 and 60 years old who received an inactivated influenza vaccine. The CDR3 runs from the conserved cysteine through the conserved F or W.

j_call | v_call | cdr3_aa
TRBJ2-7 | TRBV4-2 | CASSRTGLAGGGEQYF
TRBJ2-7 | TRBV20-1 | CSARGDRVSYEQYF
TRBJ2-7 | TRBV5-1 | CASSLTGVDRGNHEQYF
TRBJ2-1 | TRBV20-1 | CSARGWGLYNEQFF
TRBJ2-7 | TRBV30 | CAWSRQGGQYF
TRBJ2-2 | TRBV29-1 | CSDLLGGELFF
TRBJ2-7 | TRBV4-2 | CASSQTSGTGHPYEQYF
TRBJ2-7 | TRBV27 | CASSTSGGGYEQYF
TRBJ1-6 | TRBV7-2 | CASSPETGIVSPLHF
TRBJ2-1 | TRBV20-1 | CSATGTSGTYNEQFF
TRBJ2-5 | TRBV5-1 | CASSRDTETQYF
TRBJ2-1 | TRBV11-2 | CASSLDPQWEKKRREQFF
TRBJ2-4 | TRBV6-2/TRBV6-3 | CASEAIPGQGPIF
TRBJ2-3 | TRBV9 | CASSVAGTGVGDTQYF
TRBJ2-7 | TRBV6-5 | CASSYSKQGSYEQYF
TRBJ2-3 | TRBV12-3/TRBV12-4 | CASRGGTDTQYF
TRBJ1-6 | TRBV20-1 | CSARPTVYNSPLHF
TRBJ2-7 | TRBV12-3/TRBV12-4 | CASGPSGISAYEQYF
TRBJ1-1 | TRBV12-3/TRBV12-4 | CATNGRDRSTEAFF
TRBJ2-7 | TRBV4-3 | CASSRVSSGQAYEQYF
TRBJ1-2 | TRBV4-3 | CASSQDRSSYGYTF
TRBJ2-1 | TRBV18 | CASSRDRATNEQFF
TRBJ2-1 | TRBV10-3 | CAISDGTGITSRNEQFF
TRBJ2-7 | TRBV28 | CASSLMERYEQYF
TRBJ1-1 | TRBV7-3 | CASSPGGVDTEAFF
TRBJ1-4 | TRBV2 | CASRLGRVTNEKLFF